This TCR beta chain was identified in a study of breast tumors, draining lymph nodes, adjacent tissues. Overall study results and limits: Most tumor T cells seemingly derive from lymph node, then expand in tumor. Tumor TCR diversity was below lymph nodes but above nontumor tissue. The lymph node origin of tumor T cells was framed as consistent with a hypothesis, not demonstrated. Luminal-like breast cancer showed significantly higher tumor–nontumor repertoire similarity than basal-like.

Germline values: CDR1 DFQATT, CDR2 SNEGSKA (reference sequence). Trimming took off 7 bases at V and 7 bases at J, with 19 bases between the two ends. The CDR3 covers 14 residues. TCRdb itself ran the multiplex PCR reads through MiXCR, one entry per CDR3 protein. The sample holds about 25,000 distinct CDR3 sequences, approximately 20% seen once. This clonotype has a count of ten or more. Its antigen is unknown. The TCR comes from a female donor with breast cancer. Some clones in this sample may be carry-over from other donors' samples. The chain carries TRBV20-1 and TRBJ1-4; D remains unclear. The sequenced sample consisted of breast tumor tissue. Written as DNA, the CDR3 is TGCAGTGTAGAGCAGAAACAGACCGGTGAAAAACTGTTTTTT. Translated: CSVEQKQTGEKLFF.